A selection of T cell receptor beta chains follows, all from one sample in a study of metastatic and nonmetastatic thyroid tumors. TCRdb re-clonotyped the PCR reads through MiXCR. The profile covers around 27,000 clones, with about 15% appearing a single time and roughly 3.3% taken by the ten largest. Sequenced material: blood. The receptors stem from a female donor with papillary thyroid cancer or a benign thyroid nodule (not recorded which). Some clones in this sample may be carry-over from other donors' samples. The CDR3 runs from the conserved cysteine through the conserved F or W. Fields, in order: D gene, V gene, clone size, J gene, CDR3 protein, CDR3 DNA. The D gene is left open where the match is weak. Part of the rows lack a size; the others show once, few, many or a class for expanded clones.

.,TRBV29-1,many,TRBJ1-1,CSVVGRLNTEVFF,TGCAGCGTTGTGGGCAGGTTGAACACTGAAGTTTTCTTT
.,TRBV10-3,many,TRBJ1-1,CAISPQDGNTEAFF,TGTGCCATCAGTCCTCAAGACGGGAACACTGAAGCTTTCTTT
TRBD2,TRBV4-2,many,TRBJ2-7,CASSQDRASGRRHSYEQYF,TGTGCCAGCAGCCAAGATCGGGCTAGCGGGAGGCGTCACTCCTACGAGCAGTACTTC
.,TRBV5-8,many,TRBJ1-2,CASSAADSYGYTF,TGTGCCAGCAGCGCAGCCGACTCCTATGGCTACACCTTC
.,TRBV10-3,many,TRBJ1-2,CAISEPYKAWGYTF,TGTGCCATCAGTGAGCCGTACAAGGCATGGGGCTACACCTTC
.,TRBV6-1,many,TRBJ2-3,CASSDVGGTDTQYF,TGTGCCAGCAGTGATGTTGGAGGCACAGATACGCAGTATTTT
.,TRBV19,many,TRBJ1-1,CASKVGREDAEAFF,TGTGCCAGTAAGGTAGGACGGGAGGACGCTGAAGCTTTCTTT
.,TRBV28,few,TRBJ1-2,CASSPPLSVGYGYTF,TGTGCCAGCAGTCCACCTCTGAGTGTTGGGTATGGCTACACCTTC
TRBD2,TRBV3-1,many,TRBJ2-3,CASSPLAGGSTDTQYF,TGTGCCAGCAGCCCCCTAGCGGGAGGGAGCACAGATACGCAGTATTTT
TRBD2,TRBV6-2/TRBV6-3,many,TRBJ2-1,CASSSYPSSGRAWYDEQFF,TGTGCCAGCAGTTCCTACCCCTCTAGCGGGAGGGCCTGGTATGATGAGCAGTTCTTC
.,TRBV7-2,many,TRBJ2-3,CASSQLGPTDTQYF,TGTGCCAGCAGCCAACTTGGACCCACAGATACGCAGTATTTT
.,TRBV11-2,.,TRBJ1-6,CATSPGWGGNSPLHF,TGTGCCACTTCGCCCGGATGGGGAGGAAATTCACCCCTCCACTTT
.,TRBV11-2,.,TRBJ1-1,CASSDRGHRAFF,TGTGCCAGCAGCGATCGGGGACATCGGGCTTTCTTT
.,TRBV20-1,many,TRBJ2-5,CSAREEETQYF,TGCAGTGCTAGAGAAGAGGAGACCCAGTACTTC
.,TRBV19,many,TRBJ2-3,CASSPEGMEAISTDTQYF,TGTGCCAGTAGTCCGGAGGGGATGGAAGCAATAAGCACAGATACGCAGTATTTT
TRBD2,TRBV25-1,many,TRBJ2-2,CATRTSGRGTGELFF,TGTGCCACCCGGACTAGCGGGAGAGGAACCGGGGAGCTGTTTTTT
TRBD1,TRBV28,many,TRBJ1-5,CASSHTGDSNQPQHF,TGTGCCAGCAGTCACACAGGGGATAGCAATCAGCCCCAGCATTTT
.,TRBV11-1,many,TRBJ2-7,CASSSTRTGMVTYEQYF,TGTGCCAGCAGCTCCACAAGAACGGGAATGGTGACCTACGAGCAGTACTTC
TRBD2,TRBV6-2/TRBV6-3,.,TRBJ2-1,CATGTSVIYNEQFF,TGTGCCACCGGGACTAGCGTGATCTACAATGAGCAGTTCTTC
.,TRBV12-5,.,TRBJ1-1,CASGLLAGLEAFF,TGTGCTAGTGGTTTGCTGGCAGGGCTTGAAGCTTTCTTT
TRBD1,TRBV5-6,many,TRBJ2-2,CASSLGTGGFTGELFF,TGTGCCAGCAGCTTAGGGACAGGGGGTTTCACCGGGGAGCTGTTTTTT
TRBD2,TRBV7-3,many,TRBJ2-1,CASSPLAGGAYNEQFF,TGTGCCAGCAGCCCTCTGGCGGGAGGAGCCTACAATGAGCAGTTCTTC
.,TRBV4-1,.,TRBJ1-5,CASSQDAVRTYSNQPQHF,TGCGCCAGCAGCCAAGATGCAGTTAGGACTTATAGCAATCAGCCCCAGCATTTT
.,TRBV9,.,TRBJ2-2,CASSVGWGQGTTGELFF,.
.,TRBV12-3/TRBV12-4,.,TRBJ1-1,CATTPGGNTEAFF,TGTGCCACCACACCGGGGGGGAACACTGAAGCTTTCTTT
.,TRBV28,many,TRBJ2-7,CASSPEGPSGGQGVYEQYF,TGTGCCAGCAGTCCCGAAGGTCCAAGCGGAGGGCAGGGCGTCTACGAGCAGTACTTC
TRBD2,TRBV20-1,many,TRBJ2-7,CSASGGGTSSSYEQYF,TGCAGTGCTAGTGGGGGGGGGACTTCTAGCTCCTACGAGCAGTACTTC
.,TRBV20-1,.,TRBJ2-1,CSARLGLSPWYEQFF,TGCAGTGCTAGGCTGGGCCTATCCCCGTGGTATGAGCAGTTCTTC
.,TRBV11-2,.,TRBJ2-7,CASSSDSSSYEQYF,TGTGCCAGCAGCTCGGATTCGAGCTCCTACGAGCAGTACTTC
.,TRBV6-5,many,TRBJ1-3,CASSYLGAFASGNTIYF,TGTGCCAGCAGTTACCTAGGGGCGTTTGCCTCTGGAAACACCATATATTTT
TRBD2,TRBV11-3,many,TRBJ2-1,CASSSGEGLGANEQFF,TGTGCCAGCAGCTCGGGGGAGGGCCTCGGAGCCAATGAGCAGTTCTTC